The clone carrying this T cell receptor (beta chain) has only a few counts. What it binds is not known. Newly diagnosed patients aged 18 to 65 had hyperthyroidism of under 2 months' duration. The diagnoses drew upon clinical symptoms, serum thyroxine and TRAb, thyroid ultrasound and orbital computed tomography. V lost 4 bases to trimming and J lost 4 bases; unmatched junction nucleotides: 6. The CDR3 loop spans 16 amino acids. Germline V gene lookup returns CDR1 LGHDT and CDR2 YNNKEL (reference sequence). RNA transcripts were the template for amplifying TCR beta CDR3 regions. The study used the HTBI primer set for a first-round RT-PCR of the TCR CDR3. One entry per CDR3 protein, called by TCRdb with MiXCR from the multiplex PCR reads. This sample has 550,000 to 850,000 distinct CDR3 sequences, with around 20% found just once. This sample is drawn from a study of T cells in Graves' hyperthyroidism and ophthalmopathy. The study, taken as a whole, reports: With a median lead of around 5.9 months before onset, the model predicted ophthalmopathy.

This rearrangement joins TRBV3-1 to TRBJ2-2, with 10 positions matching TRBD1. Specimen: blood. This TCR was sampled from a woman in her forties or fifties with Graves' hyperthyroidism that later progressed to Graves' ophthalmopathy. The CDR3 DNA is TGTGCCAGCAGCCCCGGGACAGGGGTGATCACCGGGGAGCTGTTTTTT. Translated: CASSPGTGVITGELFF.